This TCR beta chain was found in a study of blood T cell repertoires in COVID-19. At the level of the study: The United States, Italy and Spain were the sources of the acute and convalescent COVID-19 samples.

Data came from immunoSEQ multiplex PCR; TCRdb stores just in-frame clones and leaves some out. Found here are 100,000 to 150,000 clones, around three quarters of them singletons; the top ten hold 37%. The CDR3 covers 15 residues. Germline loops: CDR1 LNHNV, CDR2 YYDKDF (reference sequence). V lost 3 bases to trimming and J lost 1 base, with 7 bases between them. Source material: peripheral blood. The chain uses TRBV15 and TRBJ1-6, with D possibly matching TRBD1 (5 bases). The TCR originated in a man aged 35 to 55 with active or convalescent COVID-19. CDR3 DNA: TGTGCCACCAGCAGGAAGGGGTCCTATAATTCACCCCTCCACTTT. Translating gives CATSRKGSYNSPLHF.